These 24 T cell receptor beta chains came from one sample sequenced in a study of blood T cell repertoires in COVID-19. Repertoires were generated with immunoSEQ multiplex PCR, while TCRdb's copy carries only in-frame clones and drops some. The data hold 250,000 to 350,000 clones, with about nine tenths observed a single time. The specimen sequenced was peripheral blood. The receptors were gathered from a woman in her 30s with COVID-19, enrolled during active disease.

DNA of the CDR3: TGTGCCAGCAGTCGGCCCGCGGGAAATGAAAAACTGTTTTTT. It translates to CASSRPAGNEKLFF. This chain connects TRBV7-9 to TRBJ1-4; D is uncertain. CDR1 and CDR2 from the germline V gene are SEHNR and FQNEAQ (reference sequence). This CDR3 has 14 amino acids. Trimming stripped 6 bases from V and 5 bases from J, with 13 bases between.

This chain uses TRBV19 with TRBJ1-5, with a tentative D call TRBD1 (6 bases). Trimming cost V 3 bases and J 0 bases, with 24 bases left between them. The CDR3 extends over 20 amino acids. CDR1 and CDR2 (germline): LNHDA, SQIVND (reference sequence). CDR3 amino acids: CASSMLRGNRRSYSNQPQHF. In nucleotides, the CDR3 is TGTGCCAGTAGTATGTTAAGGGGGAACAGGAGATCATATAGCAATCAGCCCCAGCATTTT.

CDR3 loop: CASSGTAQNTEAFF. In DNA, the CDR3 is TGTGCCAGCAGTGGGACAGCCCAGAACACTGAAGCTTTCTTT. The chain combines TRBV2 with TRBJ1-1, with D possibly matching TRBD1 (6 bases). CDR1 is SNHLY and CDR2 is FYNNEI in the germline V gene. This CDR3 contains 14 residues. Deletions cut 4 bases from V and 1 base from J, with 10 bases between.

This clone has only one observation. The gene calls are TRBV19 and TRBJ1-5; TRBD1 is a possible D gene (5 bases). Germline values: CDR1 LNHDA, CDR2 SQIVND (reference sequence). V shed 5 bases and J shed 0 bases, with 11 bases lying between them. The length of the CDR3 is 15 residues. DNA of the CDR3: TGTGCCAGTAGTTGGGGGGAAAATAGCAATCAGCCCCAGCATTTT. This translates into CASSWGENSNQPQHF.

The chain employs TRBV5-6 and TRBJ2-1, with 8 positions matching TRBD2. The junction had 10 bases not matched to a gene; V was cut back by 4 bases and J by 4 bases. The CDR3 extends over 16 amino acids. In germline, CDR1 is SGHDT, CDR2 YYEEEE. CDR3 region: CASSENSGISYNEQFF. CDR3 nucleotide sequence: TGTGCCAGCAGCGAGAATAGCGGGATATCTTACAATGAGCAGTTCTTC.

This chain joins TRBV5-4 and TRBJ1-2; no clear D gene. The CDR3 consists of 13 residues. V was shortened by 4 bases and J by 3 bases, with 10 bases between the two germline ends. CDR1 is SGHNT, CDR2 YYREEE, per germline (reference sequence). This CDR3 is CASSSGEHYGYTF. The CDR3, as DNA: TGTGCCAGCAGCAGCGGTGAACACTATGGCTACACCTTC. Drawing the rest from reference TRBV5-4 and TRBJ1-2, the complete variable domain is ETGVTQSPTHLIKTRGQQVTLRCSSQSGHNTVSWYQQALGQGPQFIFQYYREEENGRGNFPPRFSGLQFPNYSSELNVNALELDDSALYLCASSSGEHYGYTFGSGTRLTVV.

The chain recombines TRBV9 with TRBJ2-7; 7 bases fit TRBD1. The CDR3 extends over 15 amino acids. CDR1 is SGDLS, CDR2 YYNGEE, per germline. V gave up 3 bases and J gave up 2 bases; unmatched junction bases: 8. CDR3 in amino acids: CASSDNRGPPYEQYF. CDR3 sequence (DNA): TGTGCCAGCAGCGATAACAGGGGCCCACCCTACGAGCAGTACTTC.

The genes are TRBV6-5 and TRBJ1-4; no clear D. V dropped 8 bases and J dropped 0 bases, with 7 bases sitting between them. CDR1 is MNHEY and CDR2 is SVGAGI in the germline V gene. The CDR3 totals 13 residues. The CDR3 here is CASGRTTNEKLFF. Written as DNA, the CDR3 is TGTGCCAGCGGGAGGACAACTAATGAAAAACTGTTTTTT.

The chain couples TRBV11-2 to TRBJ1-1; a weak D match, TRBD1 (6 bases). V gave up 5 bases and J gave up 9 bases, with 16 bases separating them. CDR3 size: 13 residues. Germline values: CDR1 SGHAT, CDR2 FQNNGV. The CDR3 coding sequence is TGTGCCAGCAGCGCCACAGGGTCTGGGCAAGCTTTCTTT. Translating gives CASSATGSGQAFF.

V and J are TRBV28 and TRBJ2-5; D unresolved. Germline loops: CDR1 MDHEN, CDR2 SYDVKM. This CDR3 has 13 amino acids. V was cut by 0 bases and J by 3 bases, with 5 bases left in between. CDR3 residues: CASSLWTKETQYF. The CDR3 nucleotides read TGTGCCAGCAGTTTATGGACAAAAGAGACCCAGTACTTC.

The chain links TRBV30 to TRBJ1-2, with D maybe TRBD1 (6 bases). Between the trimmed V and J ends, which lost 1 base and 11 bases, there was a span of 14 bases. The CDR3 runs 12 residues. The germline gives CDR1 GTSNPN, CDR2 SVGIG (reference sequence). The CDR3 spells CAWSASTGTYTF. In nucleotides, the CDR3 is TGTGCCTGGAGTGCCTCGACAGGCACGTACACCTTC.

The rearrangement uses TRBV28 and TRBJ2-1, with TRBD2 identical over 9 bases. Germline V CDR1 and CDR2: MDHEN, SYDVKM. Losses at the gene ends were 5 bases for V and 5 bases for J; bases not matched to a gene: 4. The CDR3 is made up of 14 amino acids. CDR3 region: CASSSGRLDNEQFF. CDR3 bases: TGTGCCAGCAGTAGCGGGAGGCTGGACAATGAGCAGTTCTTC.

The CDR3 nucleotides are TGTGCCAGCAGCTTGGCTAGAACGATGAACACTGAAGCTTTCTTT. Its translation is CASSLARTMNTEAFF. The rearrangement links TRBV5-4 to TRBJ1-1; D is undetermined. Trimming cost V 0 bases and J 0 bases, with 9 bases left between them. This CDR3 region has 15 residues. Germline CDR1 reads SGHNT; CDR2 reads YYREEE (reference sequence).

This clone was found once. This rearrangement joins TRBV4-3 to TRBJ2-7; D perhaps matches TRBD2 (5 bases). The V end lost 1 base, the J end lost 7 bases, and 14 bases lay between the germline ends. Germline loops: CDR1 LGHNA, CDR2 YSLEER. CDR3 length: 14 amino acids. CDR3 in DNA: TGCGCCAGCAGCCAAGGAAATAGCGCGAATGAGCAGTACTTC. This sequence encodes CASSQGNSANEQYF.

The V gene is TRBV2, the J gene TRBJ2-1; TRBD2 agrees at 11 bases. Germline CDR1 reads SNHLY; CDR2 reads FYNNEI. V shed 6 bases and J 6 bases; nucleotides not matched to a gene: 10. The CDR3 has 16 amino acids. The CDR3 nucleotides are TGTGCCAGCAGGAGAGGGACTAGCGGAAAACCCAATGAGCAGTTCTTC. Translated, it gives CASRRGTSGKPNEQFF.

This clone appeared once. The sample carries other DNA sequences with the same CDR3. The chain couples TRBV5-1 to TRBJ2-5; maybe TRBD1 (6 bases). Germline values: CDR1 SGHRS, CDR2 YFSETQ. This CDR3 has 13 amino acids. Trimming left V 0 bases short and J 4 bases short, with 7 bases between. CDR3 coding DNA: TGCGCCAGCAGCTTGGGAGGGGGAGAGACCCAGTACTTC. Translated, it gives CASSLGGGETQYF.

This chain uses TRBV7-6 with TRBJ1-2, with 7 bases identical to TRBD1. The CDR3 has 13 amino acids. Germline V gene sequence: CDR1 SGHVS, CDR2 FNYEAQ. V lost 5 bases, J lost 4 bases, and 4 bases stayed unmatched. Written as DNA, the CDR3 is TGTGCCAGCAGCCCTGGGACAGTCTATGGCTACACCTTC. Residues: CASSPGTVYGYTF.

This CDR3 reads CAWKGQGDQPQHF. Here the CDR3 DNA reads TGTGCCTGGAAAGGGCAGGGGGATCAGCCCCAGCATTTT. The gene calls are TRBV30 and TRBJ1-5; TRBD1 matches at 7 bases. CDR3 length equals 13 residues. From germline, CDR1 is GTSNPN and CDR2 SVGIG (reference sequence). The J segment lost 5 bases and the V segment lost 4 bases, leaving 5 bases of the junction unmatched.

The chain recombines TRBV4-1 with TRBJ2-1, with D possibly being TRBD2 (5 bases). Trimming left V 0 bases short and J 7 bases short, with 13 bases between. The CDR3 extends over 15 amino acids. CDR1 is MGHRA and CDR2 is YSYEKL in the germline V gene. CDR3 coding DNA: TGCGCCAGCAGCCAAGATATTAGTACGGGAAATGAGCAGTTCTTC. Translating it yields CASSQDISTGNEQFF.

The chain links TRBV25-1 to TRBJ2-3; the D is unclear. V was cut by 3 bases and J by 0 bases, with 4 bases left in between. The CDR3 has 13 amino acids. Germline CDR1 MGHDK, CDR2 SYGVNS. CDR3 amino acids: CASSDTSTDTQYF. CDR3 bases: TGTGCCAGCAGTGATACTAGCACAGATACGCAGTATTTT.

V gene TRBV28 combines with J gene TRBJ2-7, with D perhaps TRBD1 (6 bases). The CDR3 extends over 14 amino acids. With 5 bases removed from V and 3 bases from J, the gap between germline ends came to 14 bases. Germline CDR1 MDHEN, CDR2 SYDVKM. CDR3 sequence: CASSRPGHFYEQYF. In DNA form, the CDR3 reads TGTGCCAGCAGTAGGCCGGGACACTTCTACGAGCAGTACTTC.

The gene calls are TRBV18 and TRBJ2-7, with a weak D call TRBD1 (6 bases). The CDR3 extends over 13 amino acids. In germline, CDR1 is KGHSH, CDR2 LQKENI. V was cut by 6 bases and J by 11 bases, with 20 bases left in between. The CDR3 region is CASSPNSGSGEYF. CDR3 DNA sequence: TGTGCCAGCTCGCCAAACAGTGGGTCAGGGGAGTACTTC.

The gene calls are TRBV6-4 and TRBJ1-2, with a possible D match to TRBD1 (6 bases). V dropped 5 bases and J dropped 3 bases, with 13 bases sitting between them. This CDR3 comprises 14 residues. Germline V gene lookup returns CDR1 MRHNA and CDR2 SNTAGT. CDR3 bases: TGTGCCAGCAGTTCCGATTCAGGGGACTATGGCTACACCTTC. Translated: CASSSDSGDYGYTF.

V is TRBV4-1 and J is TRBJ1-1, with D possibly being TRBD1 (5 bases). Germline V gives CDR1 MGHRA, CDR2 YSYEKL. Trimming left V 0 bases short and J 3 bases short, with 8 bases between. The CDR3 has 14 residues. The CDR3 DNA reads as TGCGCCAGCAGCCAAGAATCCAGGGACACTGAAGCTTTCTTT. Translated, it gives CASSQESRDTEAFF.